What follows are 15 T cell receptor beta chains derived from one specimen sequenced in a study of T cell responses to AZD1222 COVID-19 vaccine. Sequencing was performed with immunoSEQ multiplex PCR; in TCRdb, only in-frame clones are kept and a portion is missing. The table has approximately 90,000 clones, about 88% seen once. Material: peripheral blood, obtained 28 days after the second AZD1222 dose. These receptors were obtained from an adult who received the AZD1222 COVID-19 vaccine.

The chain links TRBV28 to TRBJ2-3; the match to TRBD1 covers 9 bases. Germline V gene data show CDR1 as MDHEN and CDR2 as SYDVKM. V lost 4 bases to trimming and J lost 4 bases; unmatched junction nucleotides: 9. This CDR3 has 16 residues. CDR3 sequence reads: CASSSSQGARADTQYF. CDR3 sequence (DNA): TGTGCCAGCAGTTCGTCACAGGGGGCGCGGGCAGATACGCAGTATTTT. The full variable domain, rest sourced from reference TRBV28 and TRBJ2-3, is DVKVTQSSRYLVKRTGEKVFLECVQDMDHENMFWYRQDPGLGLRLIYFSYDVKMKEKGDIPEGYSVSREKKERFSLILESASTNQTSMYLCASSSSQGARADTQYFGPGTRLTVL.

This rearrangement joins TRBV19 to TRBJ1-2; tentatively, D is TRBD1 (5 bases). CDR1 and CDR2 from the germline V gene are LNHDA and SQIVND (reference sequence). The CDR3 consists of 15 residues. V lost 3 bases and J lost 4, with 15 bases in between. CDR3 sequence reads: CASSMGNRGAYGYTF. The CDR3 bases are TGTGCCAGTAGTATGGGGAATAGGGGCGCCTATGGCTACACCTTC.

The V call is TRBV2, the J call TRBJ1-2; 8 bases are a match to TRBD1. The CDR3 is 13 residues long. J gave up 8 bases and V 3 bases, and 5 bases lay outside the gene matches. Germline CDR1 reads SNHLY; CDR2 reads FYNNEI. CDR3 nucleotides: TGTGCCAGCAGTGAGCAGGGGGCGAGGGGCTACACCTTC. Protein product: CASSEQGARGYTF.

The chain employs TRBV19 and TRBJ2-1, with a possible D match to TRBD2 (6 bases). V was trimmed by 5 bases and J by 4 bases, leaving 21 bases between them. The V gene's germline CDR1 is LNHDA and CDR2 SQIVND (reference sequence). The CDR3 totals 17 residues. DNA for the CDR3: TGTGCCAGTAGTCCAAAACGCCCTAGCGACCAATACAATGAGCAGTTCTTC. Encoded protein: CASSPKRPSDQYNEQFF.

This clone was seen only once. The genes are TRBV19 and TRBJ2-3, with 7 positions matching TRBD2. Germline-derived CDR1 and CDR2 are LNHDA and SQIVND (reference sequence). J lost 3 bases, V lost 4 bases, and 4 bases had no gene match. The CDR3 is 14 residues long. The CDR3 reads CASSNQRGTDTQYF. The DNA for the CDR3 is TGTGCCAGTAGTAACCAGCGGGGAACAGATACGCAGTATTTT.

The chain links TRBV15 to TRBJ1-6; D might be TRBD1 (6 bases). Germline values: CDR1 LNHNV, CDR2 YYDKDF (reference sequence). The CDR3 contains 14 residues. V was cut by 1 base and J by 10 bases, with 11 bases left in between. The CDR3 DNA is TGTGCCACCAGCAGAGGGGGGCCGGGGTCACCCCTCCACTTT. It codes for CATSRGGPGSPLHF.

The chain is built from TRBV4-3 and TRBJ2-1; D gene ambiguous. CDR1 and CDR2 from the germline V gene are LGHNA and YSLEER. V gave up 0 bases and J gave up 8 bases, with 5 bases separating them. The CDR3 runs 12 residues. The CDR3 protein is CASSQDPHEQFF. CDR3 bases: TGCGCCAGCAGCCAAGATCCCCATGAGCAGTTCTTC.

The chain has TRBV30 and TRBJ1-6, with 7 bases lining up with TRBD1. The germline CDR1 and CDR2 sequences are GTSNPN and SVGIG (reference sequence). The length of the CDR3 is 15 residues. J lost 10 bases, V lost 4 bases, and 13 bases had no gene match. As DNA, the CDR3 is TGTGCCTGGACCGGGGGGGGCAGGGGGTACTCACCCCTCCACTTT. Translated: CAWTGGGRGYSPLHF.

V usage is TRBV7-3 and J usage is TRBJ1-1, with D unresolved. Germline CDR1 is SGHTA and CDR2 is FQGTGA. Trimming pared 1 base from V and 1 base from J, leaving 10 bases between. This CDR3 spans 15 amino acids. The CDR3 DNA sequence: TGTGCCAGCAGCTTAAGGCAGAGTCAGAACACTGAAGCTTTCTTT. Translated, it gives CASSLRQSQNTEAFF.

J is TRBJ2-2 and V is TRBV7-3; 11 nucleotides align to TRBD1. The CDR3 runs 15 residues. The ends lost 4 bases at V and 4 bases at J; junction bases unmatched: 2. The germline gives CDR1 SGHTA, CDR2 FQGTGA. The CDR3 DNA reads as TGTGCCAGCAGCTCCGGGACAGGGGGCACCGGGGAGCTGTTTTTT. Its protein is CASSSGTGGTGELFF.

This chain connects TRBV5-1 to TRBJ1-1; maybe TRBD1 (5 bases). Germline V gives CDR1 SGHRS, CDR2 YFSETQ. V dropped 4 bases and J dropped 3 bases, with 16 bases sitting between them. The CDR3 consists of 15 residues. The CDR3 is CASSPLIQADTEAFF. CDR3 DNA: TGCGCCAGCAGCCCCCTAATACAGGCGGACACTGAAGCTTTCTTT. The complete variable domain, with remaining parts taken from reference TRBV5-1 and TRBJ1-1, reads KAGVTQTPRYLIKTRGQQVTLSCSPISGHRSVSWYQQTPGQGLQFLFEYFSETQRNKGNFPGRFSGRQFSNSRSEMNVSTLELGDSALYLCASSPLIQADTEAFFGQGTRLTVV.

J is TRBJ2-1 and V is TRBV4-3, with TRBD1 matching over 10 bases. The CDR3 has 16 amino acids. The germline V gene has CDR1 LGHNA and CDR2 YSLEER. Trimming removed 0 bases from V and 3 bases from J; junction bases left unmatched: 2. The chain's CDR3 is CASSQDRDRGYNEQFF. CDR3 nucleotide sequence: TGCGCCAGCAGCCAAGATAGGGACAGGGGCTACAATGAGCAGTTCTTC.

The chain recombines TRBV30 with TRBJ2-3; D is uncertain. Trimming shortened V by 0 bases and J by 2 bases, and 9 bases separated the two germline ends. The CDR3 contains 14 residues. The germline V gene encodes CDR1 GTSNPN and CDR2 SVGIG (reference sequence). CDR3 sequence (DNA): TGTGCCTGGAGTGTACTACCTATCACAGATACGCAGTATTTT. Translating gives CAWSVLPITDTQYF.

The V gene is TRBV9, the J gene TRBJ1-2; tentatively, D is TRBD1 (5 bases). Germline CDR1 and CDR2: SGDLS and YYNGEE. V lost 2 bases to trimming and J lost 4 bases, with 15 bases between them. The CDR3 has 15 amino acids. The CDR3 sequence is CASSVQADKVYGYTF. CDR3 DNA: TGTGCCAGCAGCGTCCAGGCGGACAAAGTCTATGGCTACACCTTC.

The DNA of the CDR3 is TGTGCCAGCAGCTTAGACTATAGTAGCCGGGGGAGTTGGACAGATACGCAGTATTTT. As protein: CASSLDYSSRGSWTDTQYF. The V call is TRBV11-3, the J call TRBJ2-3, with D possibly matching TRBD2 (6 bases). CDR1 is SGHNT and CDR2 is YENEEA in the germline V gene. V lost 0 bases and J 3 bases, leaving 22 bases between the germline ends. This CDR3 spans 19 amino acids.